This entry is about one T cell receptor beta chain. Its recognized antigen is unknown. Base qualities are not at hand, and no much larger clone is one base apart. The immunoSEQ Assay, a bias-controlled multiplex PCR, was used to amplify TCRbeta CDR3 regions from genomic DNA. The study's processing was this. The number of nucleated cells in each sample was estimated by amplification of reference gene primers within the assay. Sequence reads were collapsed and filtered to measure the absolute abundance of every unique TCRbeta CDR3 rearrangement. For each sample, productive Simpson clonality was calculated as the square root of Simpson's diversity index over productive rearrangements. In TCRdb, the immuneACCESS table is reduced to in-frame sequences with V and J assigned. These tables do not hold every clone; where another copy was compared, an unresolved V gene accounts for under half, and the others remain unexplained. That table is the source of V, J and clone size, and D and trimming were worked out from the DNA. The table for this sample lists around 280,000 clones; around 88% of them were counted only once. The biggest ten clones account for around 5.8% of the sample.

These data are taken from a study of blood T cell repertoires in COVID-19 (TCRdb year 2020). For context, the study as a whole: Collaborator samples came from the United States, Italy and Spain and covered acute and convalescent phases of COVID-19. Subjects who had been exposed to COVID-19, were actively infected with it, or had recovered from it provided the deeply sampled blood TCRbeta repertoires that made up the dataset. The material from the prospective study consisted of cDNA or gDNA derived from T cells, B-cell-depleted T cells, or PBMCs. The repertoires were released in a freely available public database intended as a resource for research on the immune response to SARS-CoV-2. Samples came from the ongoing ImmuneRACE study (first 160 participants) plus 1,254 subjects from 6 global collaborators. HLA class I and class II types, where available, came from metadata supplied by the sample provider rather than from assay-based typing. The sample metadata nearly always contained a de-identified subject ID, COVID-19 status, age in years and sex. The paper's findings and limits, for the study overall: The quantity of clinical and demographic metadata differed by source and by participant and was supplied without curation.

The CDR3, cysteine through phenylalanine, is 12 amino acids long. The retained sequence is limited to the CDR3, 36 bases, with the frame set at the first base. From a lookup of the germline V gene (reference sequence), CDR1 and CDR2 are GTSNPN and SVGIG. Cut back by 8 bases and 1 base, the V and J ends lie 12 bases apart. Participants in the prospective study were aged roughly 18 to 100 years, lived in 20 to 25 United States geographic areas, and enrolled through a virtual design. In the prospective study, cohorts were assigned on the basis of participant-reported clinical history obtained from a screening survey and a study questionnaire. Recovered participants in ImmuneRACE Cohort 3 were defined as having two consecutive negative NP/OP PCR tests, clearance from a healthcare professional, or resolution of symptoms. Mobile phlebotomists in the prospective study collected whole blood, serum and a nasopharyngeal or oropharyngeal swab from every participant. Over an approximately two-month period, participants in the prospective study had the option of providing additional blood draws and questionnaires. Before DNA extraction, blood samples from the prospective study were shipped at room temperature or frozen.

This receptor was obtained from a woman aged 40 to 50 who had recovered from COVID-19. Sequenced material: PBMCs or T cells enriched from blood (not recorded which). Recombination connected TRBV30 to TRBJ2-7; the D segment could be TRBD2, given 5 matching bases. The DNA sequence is TGTGCCCACGGGGTAAAGTCCTACGAGCAGTACTTC. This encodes CAHGVKSYEQYF.